This entry describes one T cell receptor beta chain. The CDR3 is made up of 11 amino acids. CDR1 SGHAT and CDR2 FQDESV come from the germline V gene (reference sequence). Trimming removed 3 bases from V and 7 bases from J, with 6 bases in between. Sequencing used immunoSEQ multiplex PCR; TCRdb keeps in-frame clones, though not all of them. The repertoire includes 70,000 to 95,000 clones, about nine tenths of them detected once, and approximately 10% sits in the top ten. The source of the sample is a study of T cell responses to AZD1222 COVID-19 vaccine. This chain uses TRBV11-1 with TRBJ1-1; D gene ambiguous. The specimen was peripheral blood, collected 28 days after the second AZD1222 dose. This TCR came from an adult who received the AZD1222 COVID-19 vaccine. For the CDR3, the DNA is TGTGCCAGCAGCTTGGGGATTGAAGCTTTCTTT. Translated, it gives CASSLGIEAFF.